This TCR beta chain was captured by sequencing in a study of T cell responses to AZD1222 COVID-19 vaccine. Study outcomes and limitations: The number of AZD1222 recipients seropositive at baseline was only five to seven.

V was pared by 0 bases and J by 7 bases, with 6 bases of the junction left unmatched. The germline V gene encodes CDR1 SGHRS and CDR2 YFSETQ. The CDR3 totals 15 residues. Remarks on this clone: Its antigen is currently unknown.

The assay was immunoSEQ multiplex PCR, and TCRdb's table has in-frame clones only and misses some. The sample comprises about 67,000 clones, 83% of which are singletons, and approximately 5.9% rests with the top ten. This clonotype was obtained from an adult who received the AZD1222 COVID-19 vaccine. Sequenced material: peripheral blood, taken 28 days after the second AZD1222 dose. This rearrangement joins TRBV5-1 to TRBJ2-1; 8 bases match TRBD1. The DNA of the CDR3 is TGCGCCAGCAGCTTGGAGGGACAGGTTGGGAATGAGCAGTTCTTC. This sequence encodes CASSLEGQVGNEQFF.